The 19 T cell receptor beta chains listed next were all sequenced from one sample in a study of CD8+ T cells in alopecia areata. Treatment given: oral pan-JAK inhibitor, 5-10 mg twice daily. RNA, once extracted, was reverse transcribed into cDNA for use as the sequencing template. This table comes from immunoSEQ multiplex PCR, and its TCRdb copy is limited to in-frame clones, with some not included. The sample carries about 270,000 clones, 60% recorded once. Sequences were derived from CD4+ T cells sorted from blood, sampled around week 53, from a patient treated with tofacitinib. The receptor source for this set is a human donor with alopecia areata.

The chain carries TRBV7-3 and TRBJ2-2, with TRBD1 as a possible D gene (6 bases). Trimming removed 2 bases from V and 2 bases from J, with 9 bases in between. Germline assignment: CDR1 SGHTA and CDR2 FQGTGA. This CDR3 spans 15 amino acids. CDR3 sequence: CASSLDRRNTGELFF. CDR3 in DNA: TGTGCCAGCAGCTTAGACAGGCGAAACACCGGGGAGCTGTTTTTT.

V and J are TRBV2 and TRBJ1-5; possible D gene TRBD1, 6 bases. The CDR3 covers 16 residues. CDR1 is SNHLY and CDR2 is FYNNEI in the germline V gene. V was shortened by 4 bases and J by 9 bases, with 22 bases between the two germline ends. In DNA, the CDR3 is TGTGCCAGCAGTGTGAGGCAGACAGGATTCGTTCGGCCCCAGCATTTT. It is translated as CASSVRQTGFVRPQHF.

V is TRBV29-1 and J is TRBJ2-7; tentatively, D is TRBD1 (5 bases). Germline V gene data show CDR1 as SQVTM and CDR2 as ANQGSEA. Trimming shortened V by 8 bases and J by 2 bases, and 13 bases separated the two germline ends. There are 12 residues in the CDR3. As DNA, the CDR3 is TGCAGCCATCAACAGGTTACCTACGAGCAGTACTTC. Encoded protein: CSHQQVTYEQYF.

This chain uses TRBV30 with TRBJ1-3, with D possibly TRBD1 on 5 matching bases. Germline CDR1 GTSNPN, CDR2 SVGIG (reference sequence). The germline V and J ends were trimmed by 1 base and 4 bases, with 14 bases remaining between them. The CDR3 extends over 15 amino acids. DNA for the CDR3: TGTGCCTGGAGTGAAGGCAGGGCTTCGGGAAACACCATATATTTT. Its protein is CAWSEGRASGNTIYF.

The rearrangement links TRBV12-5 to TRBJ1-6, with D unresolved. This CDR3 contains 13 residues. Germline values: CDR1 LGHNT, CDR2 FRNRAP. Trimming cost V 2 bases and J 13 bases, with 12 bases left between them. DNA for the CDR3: TGTGCTAGTGGTTTGCTCAGAATGGGGCCCCTCCACTTT. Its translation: CASGLLRMGPLHF.

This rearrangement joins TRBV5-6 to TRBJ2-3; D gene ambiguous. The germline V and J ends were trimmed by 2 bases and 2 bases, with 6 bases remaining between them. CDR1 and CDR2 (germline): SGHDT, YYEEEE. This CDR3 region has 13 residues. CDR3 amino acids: CASSFQLTDTQYF. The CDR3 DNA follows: TGTGCCAGCAGCTTCCAGCTCACAGATACGCAGTATTTT.

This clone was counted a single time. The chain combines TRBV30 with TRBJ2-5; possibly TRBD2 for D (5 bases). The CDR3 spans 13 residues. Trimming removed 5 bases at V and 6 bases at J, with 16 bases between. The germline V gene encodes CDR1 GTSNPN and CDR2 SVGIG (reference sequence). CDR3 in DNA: TGTGCCTGGGGACTGGAATCCCCCAAGACCCAGTACTTC. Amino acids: CAWGLESPKTQYF.

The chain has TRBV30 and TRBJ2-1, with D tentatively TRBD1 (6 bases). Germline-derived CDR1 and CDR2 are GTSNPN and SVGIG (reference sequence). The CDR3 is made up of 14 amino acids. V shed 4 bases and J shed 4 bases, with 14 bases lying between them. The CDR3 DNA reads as TGTGCCTGGATCCGGGTGGACAGATACAATGAGCAGTTCTTC. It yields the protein CAWIRVDRYNEQFF.

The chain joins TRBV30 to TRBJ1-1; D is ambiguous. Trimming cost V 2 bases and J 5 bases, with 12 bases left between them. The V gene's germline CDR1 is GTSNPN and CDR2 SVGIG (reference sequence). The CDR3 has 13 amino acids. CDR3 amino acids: CAWSRSPETEAFF. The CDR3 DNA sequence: TGTGCCTGGAGTAGGAGCCCGGAGACTGAAGCTTTCTTT.

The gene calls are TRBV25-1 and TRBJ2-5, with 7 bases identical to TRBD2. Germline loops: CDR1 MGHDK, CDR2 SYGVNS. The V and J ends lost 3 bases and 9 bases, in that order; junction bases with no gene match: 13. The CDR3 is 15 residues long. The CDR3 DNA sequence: TGTGCCAGCAGTGATACTAGCGCGCTTGTAGGTTCCCAGTACTTC. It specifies CASSDTSALVGSQYF.

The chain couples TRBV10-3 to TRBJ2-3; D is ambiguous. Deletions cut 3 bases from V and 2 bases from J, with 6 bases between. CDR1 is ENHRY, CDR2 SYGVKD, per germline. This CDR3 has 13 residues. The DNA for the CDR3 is TGTGCCATCAGTGACAGAGTCACAGATACGCAGTATTTT. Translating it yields CAISDRVTDTQYF.

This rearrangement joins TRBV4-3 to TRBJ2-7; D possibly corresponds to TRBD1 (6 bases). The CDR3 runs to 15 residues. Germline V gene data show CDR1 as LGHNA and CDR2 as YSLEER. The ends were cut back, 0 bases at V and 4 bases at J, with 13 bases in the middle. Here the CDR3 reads CASSQDPGVGYEQYF. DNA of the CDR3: TGCGCCAGCAGCCAAGATCCAGGGGTAGGGTACGAGCAGTACTTC.

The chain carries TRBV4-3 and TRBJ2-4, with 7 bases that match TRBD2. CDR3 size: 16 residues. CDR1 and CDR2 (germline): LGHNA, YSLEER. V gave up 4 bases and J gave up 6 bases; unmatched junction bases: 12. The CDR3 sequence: CASSPPRGPGGNIQYF. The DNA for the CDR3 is TGCGCCAGCAGCCCCCCCCGCGGGCCGGGGGGAAACATTCAGTACTTC.

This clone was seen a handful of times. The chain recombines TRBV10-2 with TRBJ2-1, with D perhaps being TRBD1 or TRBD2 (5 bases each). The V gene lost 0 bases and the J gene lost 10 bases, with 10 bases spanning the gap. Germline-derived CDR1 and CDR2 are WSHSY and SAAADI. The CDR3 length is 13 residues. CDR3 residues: CASSESGRVEQFF. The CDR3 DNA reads TGCGCCAGCAGTGAGTCGGGACGGGTGGAGCAGTTCTTC.

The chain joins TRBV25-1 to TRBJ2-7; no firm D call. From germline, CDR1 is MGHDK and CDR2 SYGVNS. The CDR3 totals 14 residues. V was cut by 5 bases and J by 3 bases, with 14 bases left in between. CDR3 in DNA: TGTGCCAGCAGTACCCCGGGTAGTAACTACGAGCAGTACTTC. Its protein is CASSTPGSNYEQYF.

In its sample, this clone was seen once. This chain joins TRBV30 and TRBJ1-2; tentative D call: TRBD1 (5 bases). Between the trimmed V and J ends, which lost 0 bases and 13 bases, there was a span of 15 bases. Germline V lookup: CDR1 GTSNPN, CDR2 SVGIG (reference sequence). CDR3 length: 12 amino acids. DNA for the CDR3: TGTGCCTGGAGTGTAGGAGCCCCCGGGGGCACCTTC. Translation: CAWSVGAPGGTF.

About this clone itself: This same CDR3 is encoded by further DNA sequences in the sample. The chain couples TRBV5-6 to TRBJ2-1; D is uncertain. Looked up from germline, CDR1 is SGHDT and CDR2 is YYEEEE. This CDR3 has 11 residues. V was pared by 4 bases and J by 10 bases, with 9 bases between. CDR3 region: CASSLAREQFF. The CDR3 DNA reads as TGTGCCAGCAGCCTCGCGCGAGAGCAGTTCTTC.

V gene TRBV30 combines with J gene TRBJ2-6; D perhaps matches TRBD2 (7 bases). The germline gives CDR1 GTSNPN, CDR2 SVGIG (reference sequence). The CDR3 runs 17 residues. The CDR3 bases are TGTGCACAGAGGGGGGGGTACCGAGACTCTGGGGCCAACGTCCTGACTTTC. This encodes CAQRGGYRDSGANVLTF.

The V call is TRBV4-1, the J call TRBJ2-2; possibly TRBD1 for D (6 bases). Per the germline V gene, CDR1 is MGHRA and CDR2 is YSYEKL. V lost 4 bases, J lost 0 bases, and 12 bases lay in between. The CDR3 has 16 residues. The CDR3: CASSRGQFANTGELFF. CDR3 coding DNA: TGCGCCAGCAGCCGCGGACAGTTCGCGAACACCGGGGAGCTGTTTTTT.